This T cell receptor (beta chain) appears in the sequencing data of a study of vaccination effects on CD4 cells after COVID-19 (dated by TCRdb to between 2020 and 2023). Some background on the complete study: The ViraFEST assay stimulated PBMC with viral peptide pools and then used TCR sequencing to identify antigen-specific CD4+ T cell clonotypes by expansion. Altogether, about 10 COVID-19 convalescent patients and a few SARS-CoV-2-naive healthy vaccine recipients made up the full study. Over 1.5 million PBMC per well were cultured with around 10 ug/ml peptides in IMDM containing approximately 4.6% human AB serum, around 10 IU/ml IL-2 and gentamicin. SARS-CoV-2 spike-specific CD4+ TCR repertoires from before and after mRNA vaccination were compared in COVID-19 convalescent patients and in infection-naive vaccine recipients. Cultures from other donors in the study were sequenced with the Oncomine TCR Beta short-read assay on an Illumina iSeq 100. Participants received two doses of either the BNT162b2 or the mRNA-1273 mRNA SARS-CoV-2 vaccine. Pre-vaccine samples from two convalescent patients were drawn 16 days and one week before the first dose, 142 and 148 days after COVID-19 diagnosis.

Regarding this clone: Its cognate antigen has yet to be identified. Base qualities were left out, and no much larger clone turns up one base away.

Points the paper makes about the study in general: Among convalescent patients, the spike-reactive repertoire after vaccination was made up mainly of new vaccine-induced clones that were largely distinct from the clones induced by infection. Marked clonal contraction was observed in both infection-induced and vaccine-induced clones at late post-vaccination timepoints, consistent with waning T cell responses. The study was limited by a small number of convalescent patients and lacked early post-infection timepoints.

After around 11 days of culture, CD4+ T cells were isolated with the EasySep CD4+ T cell isolation kit. PCR-confirmed SARS-CoV-2 infection had occurred in convalescent patients between March and December 2020, before the Alpha, Beta and Delta variants emerged in the United States. Half of the culture medium was replaced with fresh IL-2-containing medium on days 3 and 7. Unless noted otherwise, every peptide stimulation condition was grown in triplicate wells. Using Ficoll-Paque Plus gradient centrifugation, PBMC were separated from whole blood and then either used fresh or cryopreserved at -140C. The QIAamp micro DNA kit was used to extract genomic DNA from the cultured CD4+ T cells. Libraries came from the immunoSEQ multiplex PCR assay. DNA from the CD4+ T cells that had been cultured and isolated underwent TCR beta CDR3 sequencing. The original methods were these. Non-productive TCR sequences were discarded, and reads were trimmed to the CDR3 region, with only CDR3s of 7 or more amino acids retained. The MANAFEST web app was used to pick out antigen-specific clonotypes by comparing their expansion in peptide wells with that in reference cultures. To be called positive, a clone needed expansion at FDR<0.05 compared with the reference and with all other wells, an odds ratio greater than 5, and a frequency greater than 0.1% in two replicate wells. Clonotypes significantly expanded in SARS-CoV-2 spike wells and in at least one common cold coronavirus spike condition were defined as cross-reactive. Using the stringdist R package, CDR3 similarity was measured by Levenshtein distance, and unrooted trees were constructed with ape in R 3.6.1. TCRdb re-hosts the immuneACCESS table, in-frame sequences only. Its copies lack some clones; in the studies checked, an unresolved V gene accounts for under half of them, and the cause for the rest is not known. That table furnishes V, J and clone size, whereas the DNA furnished D and trimming. The sample table lists approximately 47,000 clones, roughly 76% of them with a count of one. Clones ranked in the top ten supply about 10% of the sample.

CDR1 and CDR2, per the germline V gene, are KGHDR and SFDVKD. The CDR3 numbers 16 residues from cysteine through phenylalanine. The only DNA kept is the CDR3, 48 bases in frame from the first base. Clipping removes 4 bases from V and 6 bases from J, with 9 as the unmatched junction base count. This clonotype originated in a human donor who had a prior SARS-CoV-2 infection. The specimen was CD4+ T cells from PBMCs cultured without peptide, collected before COVID-19 vaccination. The rearranged chain carries TRBV24-1 and TRBJ1-2; 11 central bases correspond to TRBD1. This receptor carries the CDR3 CATSDMRDRGSNGYTF. The sequenced DNA: TGTGCCACCAGTGACATGAGGGACAGGGGGTCCAATGGCTACACCTTC.